This paragraph reports one T cell receptor (beta chain). The antigen remains unidentified. One base away lies a much larger clone, so this may be a sequencing read error. The CDR3 sequence is 15 residues long. V was clipped by 0 bases and J by 13 bases, with 20 bases between them. The germline CDR1 and CDR2 sequences are SGDLS and YYNGEE. This record belongs to a study of blood T cells in healthy people across ages. Study results and limitations: More naive CD4+ cells and higher diversity marked long-lived donors relative to aged donors.

Using a J-beta primer mix together with a sample-barcoded 5' primer, a second PCR was run for roughly 7 to 12 cycles. All samples gave at least 2.5 million CDR3-containing paired-end reads. TCRdb passed the 5' RACE reads through MiXCR, listing each CDR3 protein once. The sample lists around 1,700,000 distinct CDR3 sequences, over 25% occurring once. The sequencing sample was made of blood. This clonotype was obtained from a woman aged 25 to 39 in good health. V is TRBV9 and J is TRBJ2-1, with a weak D call TRBD2 (6 bases). The CDR3 DNA sequence: TGTGCCAGCAGCGTAGGTGGGGGAGGCAAAAACATTCAGTTCTTC. Translating gives CASSVGGGGKNIQFF.